The T cell receptor (beta chain) described here comes from a study of beta chain features in type 1 diabetes. General study findings and limits: Researchers reported that naive, central memory and Treg TCRB repertoires appeared more similar in patients than in healthy donors.

Germline V gene data show CDR1 as SGHRS and CDR2 as YFSETQ. After removal of 2 bases from V and 0 bases from J, the junction contained 12 bases not matched to a gene. There are 18 residues in the CDR3. Reverse transcribing all isolated RNA meant expressed TCRB transcripts were sequenced. The average output of naive, central memory and regulatory T cell samples was roughly 3.6 million reads. Profiled with immunoSEQ multiplex PCR; TCRdb holds only in-frame clones, not every one. Of about 210,000 clones in the sample, about a tenth were seen once. In its sample, this clone was seen a few times. Antigen: not known.

The V call is TRBV5-1, the J call TRBJ2-7; TRBD1 matches 9 bases. This receptor was identified in a man younger than 35 in good health. Sequences were obtained from central memory CD4+ T cells from blood. Here the CDR3 reads CASSLGPQGAYSSYEQYF. Here the CDR3 DNA reads TGCGCCAGCAGCTTAGGACCACAGGGGGCGTATAGCTCCTACGAGCAGTACTTC. The complete variable domain, with remaining parts taken from reference TRBV5-1 and TRBJ2-7, reads KAGVTQTPRYLIKTRGQQVTLSCSPISGHRSVSWYQQTPGQGLQFLFEYFSETQRNKGNFPGRFSGRQFSNSRSEMNVSTLELGDSALYLCASSLGPQGAYSSYEQYFGPGTRLTVT.